This T cell receptor beta chain was sequenced in a study of T cells in Graves' hyperthyroidism and ophthalmopathy. This clonotype was counted many times. The V end lost 2 bases, the J end lost 4 bases, and 11 bases lay between the germline ends. Germline-derived CDR1 and CDR2 are SNHLY and FYNNEI. The CDR3 has 15 amino acids. It was RNA transcripts that yielded the amplified TCR beta CDR3 regions. A set of HTBI primers served as the primers for a first-round RT-PCR of the TCR CDR3. TCRdb re-called the multiplex PCR reads with MiXCR, one entry per CDR3 protein. The sample gives some 650,000 distinct CDR3 sequences, approximately 16% of which show up once; more than 3% is in the top ten.

This sequence originates from a woman between 35 and 50 years old with Graves' ophthalmopathy. Input material: blood. This rearrangement joins TRBV2 to TRBJ2-2; possible D gene TRBD2, 5 bases. CDR3 in DNA: TGTGCCAGCAGTGAACGGGTCACTAGCACCGGGGAGCTGTTTTTT. Residues: CASSERVTSTGELFF.